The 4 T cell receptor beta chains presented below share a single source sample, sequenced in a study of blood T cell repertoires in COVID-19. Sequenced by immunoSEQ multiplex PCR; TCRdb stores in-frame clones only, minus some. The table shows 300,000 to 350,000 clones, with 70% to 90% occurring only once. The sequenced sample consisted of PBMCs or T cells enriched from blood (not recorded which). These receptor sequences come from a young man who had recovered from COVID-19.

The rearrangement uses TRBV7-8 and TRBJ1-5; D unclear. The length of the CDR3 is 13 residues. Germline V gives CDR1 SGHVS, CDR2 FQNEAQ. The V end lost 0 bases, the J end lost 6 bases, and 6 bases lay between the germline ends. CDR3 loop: CASSLATGQPQHF. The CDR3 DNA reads TGTGCCAGCAGCTTAGCGACGGGTCAGCCCCAGCATTTT.

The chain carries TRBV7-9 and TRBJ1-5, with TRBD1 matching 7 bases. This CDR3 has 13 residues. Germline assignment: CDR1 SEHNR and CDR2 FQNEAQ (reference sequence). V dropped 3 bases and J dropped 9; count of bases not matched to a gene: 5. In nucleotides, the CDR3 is TGTGCCAGCAGCTTTGACAGGGCGCGGCCCCAGCATTTT. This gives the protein CASSFDRARPQHF.

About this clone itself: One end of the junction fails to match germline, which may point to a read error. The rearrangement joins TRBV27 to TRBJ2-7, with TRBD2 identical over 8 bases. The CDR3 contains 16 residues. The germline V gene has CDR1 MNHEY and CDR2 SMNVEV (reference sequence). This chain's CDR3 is CASSRAGSGASNEQYF. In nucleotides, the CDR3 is TGTGCCAGCAGTAGGGCGGGTAGCGGGGCCTCCAACGAGCAGTACTTC.

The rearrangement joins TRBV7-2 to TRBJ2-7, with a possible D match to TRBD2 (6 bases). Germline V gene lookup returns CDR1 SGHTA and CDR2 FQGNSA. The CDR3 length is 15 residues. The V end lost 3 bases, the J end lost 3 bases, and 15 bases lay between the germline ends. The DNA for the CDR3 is TGTGCCAGCAGCTTGGGGGGTACAAGTCACTACGAGCAGTACTTC. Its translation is CASSLGGTSHYEQYF.